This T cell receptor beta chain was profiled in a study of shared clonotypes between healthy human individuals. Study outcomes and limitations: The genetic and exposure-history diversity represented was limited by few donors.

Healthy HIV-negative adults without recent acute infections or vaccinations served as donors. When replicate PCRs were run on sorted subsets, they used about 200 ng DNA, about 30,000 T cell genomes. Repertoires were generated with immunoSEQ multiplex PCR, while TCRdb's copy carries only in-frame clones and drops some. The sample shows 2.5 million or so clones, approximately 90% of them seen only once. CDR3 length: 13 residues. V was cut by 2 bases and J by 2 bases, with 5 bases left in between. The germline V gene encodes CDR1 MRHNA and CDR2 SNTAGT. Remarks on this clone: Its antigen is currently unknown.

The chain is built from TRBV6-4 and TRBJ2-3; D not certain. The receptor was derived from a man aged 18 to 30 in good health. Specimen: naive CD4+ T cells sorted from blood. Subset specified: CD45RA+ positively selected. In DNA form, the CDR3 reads TGTGCCAGCAGTGACCGTTACACAGATACGCAGTATTTT. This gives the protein CASSDRYTDTQYF.